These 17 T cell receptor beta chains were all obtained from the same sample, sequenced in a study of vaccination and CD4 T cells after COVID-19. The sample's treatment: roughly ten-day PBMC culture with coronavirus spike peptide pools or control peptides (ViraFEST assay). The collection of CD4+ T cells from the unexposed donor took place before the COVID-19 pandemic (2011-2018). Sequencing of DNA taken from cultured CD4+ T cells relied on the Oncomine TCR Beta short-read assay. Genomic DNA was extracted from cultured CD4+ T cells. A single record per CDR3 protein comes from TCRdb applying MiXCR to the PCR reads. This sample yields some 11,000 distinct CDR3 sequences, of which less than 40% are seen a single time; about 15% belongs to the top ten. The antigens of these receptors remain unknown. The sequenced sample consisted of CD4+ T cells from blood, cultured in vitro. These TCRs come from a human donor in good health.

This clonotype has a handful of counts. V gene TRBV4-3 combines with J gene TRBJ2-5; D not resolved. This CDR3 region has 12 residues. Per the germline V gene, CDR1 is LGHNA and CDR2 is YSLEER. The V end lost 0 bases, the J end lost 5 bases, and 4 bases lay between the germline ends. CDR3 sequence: CASSQDLETQYF. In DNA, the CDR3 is TGCGCCAGCAGCCAAGATTTGGAGACCCAGTACTTC.

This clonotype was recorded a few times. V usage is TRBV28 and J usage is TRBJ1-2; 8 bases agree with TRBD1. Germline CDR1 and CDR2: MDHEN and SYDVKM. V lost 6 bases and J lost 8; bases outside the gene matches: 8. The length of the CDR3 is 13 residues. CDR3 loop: CASSLGQGLGYTF. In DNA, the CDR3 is TGTGCCAGCAGCTTAGGACAGGGTTTAGGCTACACCTTC.

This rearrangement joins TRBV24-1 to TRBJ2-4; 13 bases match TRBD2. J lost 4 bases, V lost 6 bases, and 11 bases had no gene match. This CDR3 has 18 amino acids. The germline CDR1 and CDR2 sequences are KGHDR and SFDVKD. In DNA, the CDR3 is TGTGCCACCAGTCACACTAGCGGGAGGGTAGGGAGGAAAAACATTCAGTACTTC. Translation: CATSHTSGRVGRKNIQYF.

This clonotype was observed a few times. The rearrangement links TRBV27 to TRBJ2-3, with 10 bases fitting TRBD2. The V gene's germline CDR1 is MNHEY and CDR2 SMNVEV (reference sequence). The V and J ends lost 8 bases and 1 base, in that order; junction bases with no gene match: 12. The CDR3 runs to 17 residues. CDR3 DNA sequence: TGTGCCAGCGGAGGACTAGCGGCCCTCGAGGGCACAGATACGCAGTATTTT. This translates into CASGGLAALEGTDTQYF.

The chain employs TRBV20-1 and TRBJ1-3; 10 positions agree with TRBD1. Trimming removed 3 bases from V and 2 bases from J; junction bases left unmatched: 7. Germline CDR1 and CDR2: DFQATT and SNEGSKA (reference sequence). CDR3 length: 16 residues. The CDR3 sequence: CSASHATGGAGNTIYF. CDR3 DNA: TGCAGTGCTAGTCACGCGACAGGGGGCGCTGGAAACACCATATATTTT.

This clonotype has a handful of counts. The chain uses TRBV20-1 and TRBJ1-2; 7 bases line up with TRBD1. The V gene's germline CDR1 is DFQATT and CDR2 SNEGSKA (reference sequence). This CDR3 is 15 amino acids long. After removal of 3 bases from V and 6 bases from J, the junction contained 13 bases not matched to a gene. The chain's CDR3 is CSASVVGTRGHGYTF. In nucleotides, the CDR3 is TGCAGTGCTAGCGTTGTCGGGACGAGGGGGCATGGCTACACCTTC.

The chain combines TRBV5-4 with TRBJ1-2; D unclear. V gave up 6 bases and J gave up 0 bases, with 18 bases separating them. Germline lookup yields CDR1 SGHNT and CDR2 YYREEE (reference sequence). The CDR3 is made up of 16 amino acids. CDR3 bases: TGTGCCAGCACTACCACCCCGGGCCTAGCTAACTATGGCTACACCTTC. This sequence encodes CASTTTPGLANYGYTF.

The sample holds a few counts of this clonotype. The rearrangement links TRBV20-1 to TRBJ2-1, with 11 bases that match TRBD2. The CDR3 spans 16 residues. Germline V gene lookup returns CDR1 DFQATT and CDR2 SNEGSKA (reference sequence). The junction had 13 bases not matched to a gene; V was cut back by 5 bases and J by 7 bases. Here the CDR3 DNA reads TGCAGTGCTTCCAGCGGCGGTAGCGGGAGGGCGAATGAGCAGTTCTTC. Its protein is CSASSGGSGRANEQFF.

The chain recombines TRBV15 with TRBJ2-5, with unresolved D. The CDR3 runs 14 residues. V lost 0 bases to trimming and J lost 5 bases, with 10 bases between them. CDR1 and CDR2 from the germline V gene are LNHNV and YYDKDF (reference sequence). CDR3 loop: CATSRDRATETQYF. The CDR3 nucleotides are TGTGCCACCAGCAGAGATCGGGCAACGGAGACCCAGTACTTC.

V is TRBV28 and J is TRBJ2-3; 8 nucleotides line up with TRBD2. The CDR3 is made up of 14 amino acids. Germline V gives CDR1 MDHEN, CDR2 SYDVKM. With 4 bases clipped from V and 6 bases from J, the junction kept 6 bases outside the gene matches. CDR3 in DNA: TGTGCCAGCAGTTCGGGCGGGGGGACCGATACGCAGTATTTT. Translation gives CASSSGGGTDTQYF.

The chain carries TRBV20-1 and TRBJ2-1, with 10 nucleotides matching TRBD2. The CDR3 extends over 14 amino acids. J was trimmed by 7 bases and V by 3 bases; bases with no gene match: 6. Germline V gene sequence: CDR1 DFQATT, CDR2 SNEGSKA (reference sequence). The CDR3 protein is CSASRLAGVNEQFF. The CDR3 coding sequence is TGCAGTGCTAGTAGGCTAGCGGGGGTAAATGAGCAGTTCTTC.

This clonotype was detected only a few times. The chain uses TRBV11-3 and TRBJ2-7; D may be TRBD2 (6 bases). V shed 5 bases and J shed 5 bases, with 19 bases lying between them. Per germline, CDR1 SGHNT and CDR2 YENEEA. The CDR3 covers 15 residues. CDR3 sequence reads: CASSRSGSRADEQYF. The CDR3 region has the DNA TGTGCCAGCAGCCGTAGCGGATCTCGGGCTGACGAGCAGTACTTC.

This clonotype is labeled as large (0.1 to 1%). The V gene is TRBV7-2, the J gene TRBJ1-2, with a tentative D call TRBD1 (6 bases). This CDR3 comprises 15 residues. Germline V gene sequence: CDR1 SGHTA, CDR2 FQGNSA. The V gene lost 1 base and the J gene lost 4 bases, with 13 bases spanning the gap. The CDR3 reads CASSLGQGGAYGYTF. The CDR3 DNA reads TGTGCCAGCAGCTTAGGCCAAGGGGGGGCCTATGGCTACACCTTC.

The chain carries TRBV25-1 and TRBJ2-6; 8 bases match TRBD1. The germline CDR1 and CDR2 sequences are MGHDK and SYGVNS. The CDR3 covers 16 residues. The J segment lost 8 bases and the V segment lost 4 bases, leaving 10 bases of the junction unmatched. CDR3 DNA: TGTGCCAGCAGTGCCATAGACAGGGGAGTGTCCAACGTCCTGACTTTC. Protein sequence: CASSAIDRGVSNVLTF.

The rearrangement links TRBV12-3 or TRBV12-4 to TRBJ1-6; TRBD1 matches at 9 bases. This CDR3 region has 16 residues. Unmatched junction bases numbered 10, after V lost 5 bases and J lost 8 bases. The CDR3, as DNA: TGTGCCAGCAGTGTGTACAGGGGGCGCAGGGATTCACCCCTCCACTTT. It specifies CASSVYRGRRDSPLHF.

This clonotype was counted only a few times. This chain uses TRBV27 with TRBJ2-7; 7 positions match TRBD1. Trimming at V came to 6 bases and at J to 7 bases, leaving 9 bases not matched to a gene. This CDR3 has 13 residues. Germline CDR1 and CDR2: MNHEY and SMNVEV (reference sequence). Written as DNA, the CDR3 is TGTGCCAGCAGCCGACAGGGTAGTTGGGAGCAGTACTTC. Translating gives CASSRQGSWEQYF.

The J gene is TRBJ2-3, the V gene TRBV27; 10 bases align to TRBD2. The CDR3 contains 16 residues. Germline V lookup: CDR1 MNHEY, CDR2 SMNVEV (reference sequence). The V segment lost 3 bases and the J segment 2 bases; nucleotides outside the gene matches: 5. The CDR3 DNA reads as TGTGCCAGCAGTTTCCCTAGCGGGAGCGCCACAGATACGCAGTATTTT. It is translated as CASSFPSGSATDTQYF.